This T cell receptor beta chain appears in the sequencing data of a study of vaccination and CD4 T cells after COVID-19. In the study overall: Each post-COVID sample was drawn after diagnosis, and the median interval was roughly 100 days (range 35 to 161).

Sequenced with the Oncomine TCR Beta short-read assay was DNA taken from cultured CD4+ T cells. TCRdb reprocessed the PCR reads via MiXCR and lists one record per CDR3 protein. The sample holds fewer than 10,000 distinct CDR3 sequences, about 48% seen once. This CDR3 has 14 residues. Germline V CDR1 and CDR2: SGDLS, YYNGEE. Trimming shortened V by 0 bases and J by 0 bases, and 6 bases separated the two germline ends. This sample's treatment: 10-day PBMC culture with coronavirus spike peptide pools or control peptides (ViraFEST assay). CD4+ T-cell collection from the unexposed donor predated the COVID-19 pandemic (2011-2018). A word on this clonotype: What it recognizes is unknown.

Input material: CD4+ T cells from blood, cultured in vitro. J is TRBJ2-5 and V is TRBV9, with D perhaps matching TRBD1 or TRBD2 (5 bases each). The TCR was taken from a human donor in good health. CDR3 loop: CASSVGGDQETQYF. CDR3 in DNA: TGTGCCAGCAGCGTAGGAGGGGACCAAGAGACCCAGTACTTC.